The 11 T cell receptor beta chains given below trace back to one sample, sequenced in a study of blood T cell repertoires in COVID-19. TCRdb's table, derived via immunoSEQ multiplex PCR, lists solely in-frame clones and lacks some. The profile shows roughly 190,000 clones, roughly four fifths of them singletons. The sample taken for sequencing was peripheral blood. These receptors all stem from a woman in her 40s with acute or convalescent COVID-19.

The chain recombines TRBV10-3 with TRBJ2-5, with a weak D call TRBD1 (6 bases). Per germline, CDR1 ENHRY and CDR2 SYGVKD. CDR3 size: 14 residues. The V end lost 2 bases, the J end lost 2 bases, and 9 bases lay between the germline ends. The CDR3 region has the DNA TGTGCCATCAGTGAGACAGGGAGACAAGAGACCCAGTACTTC. Amino acid sequence: CAISETGRQETQYF.

The J gene is TRBJ2-7, the V gene TRBV19; TRBD2 is a possible D gene (5 bases). Per germline, CDR1 LNHDA and CDR2 SQIVND (reference sequence). The V and J ends lost 6 bases and 4 bases respectively, with 16 bases between them. This CDR3 contains 14 residues. The CDR3 region has the DNA TGTGCCAGTAGGCGGGCCGGAGGTTTTTACGAGCAGTACTTC. Protein sequence: CASRRAGGFYEQYF.

The chain uses TRBV5-6 and TRBJ2-7; no clear D gene. This CDR3 spans 13 amino acids. The V and J ends lost 2 bases and 3 bases respectively, with 9 bases between them. Per germline, CDR1 SGHDT and CDR2 YYEEEE. The CDR3 nucleotides read TGTGCCAGCAGCTTCGGCAGGTTCTACGAGCAGTACTTC. Translating gives CASSFGRFYEQYF.

This chain uses TRBV6-1 with TRBJ2-7; the D gene is possibly TRBD1 (7 bases). The germline V gene has CDR1 MNHNS and CDR2 SASEGT. Trimming removed 0 bases at V and 0 bases at J, with 15 bases between. CDR3 size: 17 residues. CDR3 nucleotides: TGTGCCAGCAGTGAAGCGTTCTCCAGGGGGGACTCCTACGAGCAGTACTTC. Translated: CASSEAFSRGDSYEQYF.

This clone was counted between two and nine times. The chain couples TRBV13 to TRBJ2-7; 12 nucleotides match TRBD2. This CDR3 has 18 residues. V gave up 3 bases and J gave up 1 base; unmatched junction bases: 10. CDR1 and CDR2 (germline): PRHDT, FYEKMQ (reference sequence). In DNA form, the CDR3 reads TGTGCCAGCAGCTTGACTTATCCGACTAGCGGGGGTTCCTACGAGCAGTACTTC. Its translation is CASSLTYPTSGGSYEQYF.

This clone was seen a handful of times. The chain links TRBV6-1 to TRBJ1-2; D is unclear. CDR1 is MNHNS, CDR2 SASEGT, per germline. The CDR3 has 14 amino acids. Trimming cost V 0 bases and J 8 bases, with 13 bases left between them. The CDR3 DNA follows: TGTGCCAGCAGTGAAGCTCGCCCTCTGAGGGGCTACACCTTC. Translated: CASSEARPLRGYTF.

The V gene is TRBV24-1, the J gene TRBJ2-2; 9 nucleotides align to TRBD1. With V trimmed by 9 bases and J by 5 bases, 9 bases remained unmatched. The germline V gene encodes CDR1 KGHDR and CDR2 SFDVKD. The CDR3 runs 15 residues. The CDR3 DNA reads as TGTGCCACCCGACGGACAGGGGAAGGAACCGGGGAGCTGTTTTTT. It yields the protein CATRRTGEGTGELFF.

V and J are TRBV5-4 and TRBJ2-7; tentatively, D is TRBD1 (5 bases). Germline CDR1 and CDR2: SGHNT and YYREEE (reference sequence). This CDR3 has 14 residues. V gave up 2 bases and J gave up 3 bases, with 12 bases separating them. This chain's CDR3 is CASSLDLGLYEQYF. DNA for the CDR3: TGTGCCAGCAGCTTAGACCTGGGGCTCTACGAGCAGTACTTC.

V usage is TRBV5-1 and J usage is TRBJ1-1, with 9 positions matching TRBD1. V trimming: 4 bases; J trimming: 7 bases; junction bases outside the gene matches: 11. The CDR3 runs to 15 residues. CDR1 SGHRS and CDR2 YFSETQ come from the germline V gene. CDR3 loop: CASSPGPGTGNEAFF. CDR3 in DNA: TGCGCCAGCAGCCCTGGTCCCGGGACAGGGAATGAAGCTTTCTTT.

A single count supports this clone. The rearrangement joins TRBV19 to TRBJ2-3; TRBD2 agrees at 7 bases. The V and J ends lost 6 bases and 4 bases, in that order; junction bases with no gene match: 4. This CDR3 contains 13 residues. Germline CDR1 is LNHDA and CDR2 is SQIVND (reference sequence). The CDR3 protein is CASSLGGSDTQYF. CDR3 sequence (DNA): TGTGCCAGTAGCCTCGGGGGGTCAGATACGCAGTATTTT. The complete variable domain, with remaining parts taken from reference TRBV19 and TRBJ2-3, reads DGGITQSPKYLFRKEGQNVTLSCEQNLNHDAMYWYRQDPGQGLRLIYYSQIVNDFQKGDIAEGYSVSREKKESFPLTVTSAQKNPTAFYLCASSLGGSDTQYFGPGTRLTVL.

The chain couples TRBV29-1 to TRBJ2-3; D gene unclear. Trimming left V 8 bases short and J 2 bases short, with 23 bases between. The CDR3 loop spans 16 amino acids. Germline V gene lookup returns CDR1 SQVTM and CDR2 ANQGSEA. Here the CDR3 reads CSSSSLEARSTDTQYF. Written as DNA, the CDR3 is TGCAGCTCCTCTTCATTGGAAGCGAGATCCACAGATACGCAGTATTTT.